This note documents a single T cell receptor beta chain sequence. This CDR3 is 13 amino acids long. The germline V and J ends were trimmed by 3 bases and 5 bases, with 8 bases remaining between them. The germline CDR1 and CDR2 sequences are MNHNS and SASEGT. Methods used by the authors: Junction-only sequences produced by ImmunoSEQ had no quality scores, so filtering differed. Some clones are missing from TCRdb's copy, which holds only in-frame ones; the method was immunoSEQ multiplex PCR. That table is the source of V, J and clone size, and D and trimming were worked out from the DNA. This table has more than 2,000,000 clones, roughly 93% appearing once. The data stem from a study of shared clonotypes between healthy human individuals. Only Caucasian adults living in Nashville, Tennessee made up the donor group.

Sequencing was carried out using naive CD4+ T cells from PBMCs. Subset denoted: CD45RA+ positively selected. V usage is TRBV6-1 and J usage is TRBJ1-5, with D uncertain. The source is a man aged 18 to 29 in good health. Some clones in this sample may be carry-over from other donors' samples. Here the CDR3 reads CASSETPDQPQHF. The CDR3 DNA is TGTGCCAGCAGTGAGACACCGGATCAGCCCCAGCATTTT.